This T cell receptor beta chain was found in a study of blood T cell repertoires in COVID-19. Study context: The United States, Italy and Spain supplied acute and convalescent COVID-19 samples. PBMCs, B-cell-depleted T cells, or T cells provided the cDNA or gDNA that made up the material.

Authors' processing steps: Scientists estimated how many nucleated cells there were by amplifying reference gene primers. The data were produced by immunoSEQ multiplex PCR, yet TCRdb's version contains in-frame clones alone and is incomplete. V and J calls plus clone size are reproduced from that table; the DNA served to infer D and trimming. The table has just over 60,000 clones, over 75% seen once; the top ten hold 15% to 20%. The germline V and J ends were trimmed by 5 bases and 8 bases, with 10 bases remaining between them. The CDR3 runs to 12 residues. The germline V gene encodes CDR1 SGHTA and CDR2 FQGNSA.

The genes are TRBV7-2 and TRBJ2-1; D is unresolved. Material: peripheral blood. This TCR was sampled from a man in his 60s with acute or convalescent COVID-19. CDR3 nucleotides: TGTGCCAGCAGCCTCGGCGGTTATGAGCAGTTCTTC. Its protein product is CASSLGGYEQFF.